Listed below are T cell receptor beta chains from one sample, sequenced in a study of blood T cell repertoires in COVID-19. Only in-frame clones appear in the TCRdb table, and some are missing; sequencing was by immunoSEQ multiplex PCR. The table shows about 68,000 clones, with less than 90% occurring only once. The sample consisted of peripheral blood. Receptors were obtained from a man in his fifties with active COVID-19. Each CDR3 is given with its conserved first and last residue. The order of the fields is clone size, V gene, D gene, J gene, CDR3 protein, CDR3 DNA. A D gene is named only where the DNA matches it firmly. The size entry is marked missing in some rows and otherwise reads once, few, many or a size class.

>once|TRBV24-1|-|TRBJ2-3
CATSESGSGTDTQYF
TGTGCCACCAGTGAATCCGGGTCGGGCACAGATACGCAGTATTTT
>once|TRBV30|TRBD1|TRBJ2-7
CAWSVPTGQHFF
TGTGCCTGGAGTGTCCCCACGGGACAGCACTTCTTC
>-|TRBV7-9|-|TRBJ2-7
CASEGSDEQYF
TGTGCCAGCGAGGGCAGTGACGAGCAGTACTTC
>-|TRBV11-2|-|TRBJ1-4
CASSGGMVNEKLFF
TGTGCCAGCAGCGGGGGGATGGTTAATGAAAAACTGTTTTTT
>-|TRBV6-5|-|TRBJ2-1
CASSYSYTNEQFF
TGTGCCAGCAGTTACTCCTATACGAATGAGCAGTTCTTC
>-|TRBV11-2|-|TRBJ2-1
CASSPTSRVFLF
TGTGCCAGCAGCCCGACTAGTCGTGTCTTCCTCTTC
>-|TRBV7-9|-|TRBJ1-1
CASSPGGTEAFF
TGTGCCAGCAGCCCAGGAGGCACTGAAGCTTTCTTT
>many|TRBV7-8|-|TRBJ1-1
CASSLGSGEAFF
TGTGCCAGCAGCTTAGGCTCAGGTGAAGCTTTCTTT
>once|TRBV18|TRBD2|TRBJ2-3
CASSPSSPGGATDTQYF
TGTGCCAGCTCACCTTCGTCCCCGGGAGGGGCTACAGATACGCAGTATTTT
>-|TRBV6-5|-|TRBJ2-7
CASSRDNAYEQYF
TGTGCCAGCAGTCGGGACAACGCCTACGAGCAGTACTTC
>few|TRBV23-1|TRBD1|TRBJ2-2
CASSRRTGNTGELFF
TGCGCCAGCAGCCGGAGGACAGGGAATACCGGGGAGCTGTTTTTT
>-|TRBV4-1|-|TRBJ1-3
CASSQEGGQGRNTIYF
TGCGCCAGCAGCCAAGAAGGCGGGCAGGGGAGAAACACCATATATTTT
>-|TRBV20-1|TRBD2|TRBJ2-1
CSASIGTRHAMEFF
TGCAGTGCTAGTATCGGGACTAGGCACGCTATGGAGTTCTTC
>-|TRBV27|TRBD2|TRBJ2-1
CASSSPPGLAGRNEQFF
TGTGCCAGCAGTTCCCCTCCCGGACTAGCGGGACGCAATGAGCAGTTCTTC
>-|TRBV19|TRBD1|TRBJ2-7
CASSTPRQETGLGFVGDEQYF
TGTGCCAGTAGTACCCCCAGGCAAGAGACAGGGTTAGGGTTTGTAGGAGACGAGCAGTACTTC
>-|TRBV9|-|TRBJ2-5
CASSVGTVQETQYF
TGTGCCAGCAGCGTAGGGACTGTCCAAGAGACCCAGTACTTC
>-|TRBV14|TRBD2|TRBJ2-4
CASSPLGSGIVYF
TGTGCCAGCAGCCCCTTGGGTAGCGGGATTGTGTACTTC
>-|TRBV11-1|TRBD2|TRBJ2-2
CASARTSGNTGELFF
TGTGCCAGCGCGAGGACTAGCGGAAACACCGGGGAGCTGTTTTTT
>once|TRBV5-1|-|TRBJ1-4
CASREGSTNEKLFF
TGCGCCAGCAGGGAGGGGTCAACTAATGAAAAACTGTTTTTT
>-|TRBV27|TRBD2|TRBJ2-3
CASSPGTSGFTDTQYF
TGTGCCAGCAGTCCCGGGACTAGCGGGTTCACAGATACGCAGTATTTT
>-|TRBV5-6|-|TRBJ1-1
CASSLVPDRNTEAFF
TGTGCCAGCAGCTTGGTCCCGGACAGGAACACTGAAGCTTTCTTT
>few|TRBV7-2|-|TRBJ1-1
CASSSWREKNTEAFF
TGTGCCAGCAGCTCTTGGAGGGAAAAAAACACTGAAGCTTTCTTT
>once|TRBV5-1|TRBD1|TRBJ2-3
CASSPNRGQVTDTQYF
TGCGCCAGCAGCCCAAACAGGGGGCAGGTCACAGATACGCAGTATTTT
>few|TRBV7-2|-|TRBJ2-7
CASSGGPGQHYEQYF
TGTGCCAGCAGCGGAGGTCCGGGTCAACACTACGAGCAGTACTTC
>-|TRBV20-1|TRBD2|TRBJ2-7
CSASHTPGLEGVEQYF
TGCAGTGCTAGTCATACCCCGGGACTAGAAGGTGTCGAGCAGTACTTC
>once|TRBV30|-|TRBJ2-7
CAWTTSYEQYF
TGTGCCTGGACTACCTCCTACGAGCAGTACTTC
>-|TRBV19|-|TRBJ2-1
CASSIGPTTYNEQFF
TGTGCCAGTAGTATTGGGCCGACCACCTACAATGAGCAGTTCTTC
>-|TRBV25-1|TRBD1|TRBJ2-7
CASSDLGQGEYEQYF
TGTGCCAGCAGTGATTTGGGACAGGGAGAGTACGAGCAGTACTTC
>-|TRBV6-2/TRBV6-3|TRBD2|TRBJ2-5
CASRPSGQETQYF
TGTGCCAGCAGGCCTAGCGGGCAAGAGACCCAGTACTTC
>-|TRBV6-4|-|TRBJ1-1
CASRVQSSMNTEAFF
TGTGCCAGCAGGGTACAGAGTTCCATGAACACTGAAGCTTTCTTT